This TCR beta chain was retrieved from a study of cytotoxic CD8 clonotypes in ibrutinib-treated CLL. V shed 4 bases, J shed 0 bases, and the junction held 7 bases outside the gene matches. This CDR3 is built from 16 residues. Germline V gene data show CDR1 as SGHDN and CDR2 as FVKESK. Overall study findings and caveats: At the start, clonality exceeded age-matched healthy donors and followed circulating CD8+ T-cell counts. Sampling time points were not equivalent between sustained-remission and progressing patients.

The protocol was immunoSEQ multiplex PCR, while the TCRdb copy is restricted to in-frame clones and leaves out a portion. Here the sample spans under 200,000 clones, approximately 84% being singletons. In the case of this clone: Antigen specificity is unknown.

This chain joins TRBV14 and TRBJ2-5; 8 bases agree with TRBD1. This TCR was recovered from a human donor with chronic lymphocytic leukemia. The sequences come from PBMCs, collected after 24 months of ibrutinib treatment. DNA for the CDR3: TGTGCCAGCAGCCTTGACAGGGGTTTATACCAAGAGACCCAGTACTTC. It encodes CASSLDRGLYQETQYF.